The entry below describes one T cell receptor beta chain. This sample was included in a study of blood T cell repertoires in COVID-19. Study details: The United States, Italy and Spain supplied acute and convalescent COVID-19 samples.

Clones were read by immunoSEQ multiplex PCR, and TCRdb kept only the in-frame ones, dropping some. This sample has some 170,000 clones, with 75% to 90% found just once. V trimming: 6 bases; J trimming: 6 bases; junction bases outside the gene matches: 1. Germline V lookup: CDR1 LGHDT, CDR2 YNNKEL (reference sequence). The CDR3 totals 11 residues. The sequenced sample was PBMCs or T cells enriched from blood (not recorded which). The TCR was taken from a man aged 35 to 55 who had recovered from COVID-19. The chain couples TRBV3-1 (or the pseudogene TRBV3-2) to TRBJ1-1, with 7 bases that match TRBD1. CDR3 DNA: TGTGCCAGCAGGGGGACAGCTGAAGCTTTCTTT. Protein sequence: CASRGTAEAFF.